This TCR beta chain was found in a study of T cell repertoires in cytomegalovirus infection. This clonotype was seen at least ten times. TCRdb reprocessed the reads via MiXCR and lists one record per CDR3 protein. This sample has 250,000 to 300,000 distinct CDR3 sequences; roughly 15% occur once, and the top ten carry around 8.8%. Deletions cut 2 bases from V and 7 bases from J, with 14 bases between. CDR3 size: 15 residues. Germline CDR1 SNHLY, CDR2 FYNNEI. The sample was PBMCs. The chain recombines TRBV2 with TRBJ1-4; the D gene is possibly TRBD1 (6 bases). The sequence derives from a human donor in good health (CMV status not recorded). Some clones in this sample may be carry-over from other donors' samples. The CDR3 coding sequence is TGTGCCAGCAGTGAAACAGGGCTTGGAGGTGAAAAACTGTTTTTT. It is translated as CASSETGLGGEKLFF.